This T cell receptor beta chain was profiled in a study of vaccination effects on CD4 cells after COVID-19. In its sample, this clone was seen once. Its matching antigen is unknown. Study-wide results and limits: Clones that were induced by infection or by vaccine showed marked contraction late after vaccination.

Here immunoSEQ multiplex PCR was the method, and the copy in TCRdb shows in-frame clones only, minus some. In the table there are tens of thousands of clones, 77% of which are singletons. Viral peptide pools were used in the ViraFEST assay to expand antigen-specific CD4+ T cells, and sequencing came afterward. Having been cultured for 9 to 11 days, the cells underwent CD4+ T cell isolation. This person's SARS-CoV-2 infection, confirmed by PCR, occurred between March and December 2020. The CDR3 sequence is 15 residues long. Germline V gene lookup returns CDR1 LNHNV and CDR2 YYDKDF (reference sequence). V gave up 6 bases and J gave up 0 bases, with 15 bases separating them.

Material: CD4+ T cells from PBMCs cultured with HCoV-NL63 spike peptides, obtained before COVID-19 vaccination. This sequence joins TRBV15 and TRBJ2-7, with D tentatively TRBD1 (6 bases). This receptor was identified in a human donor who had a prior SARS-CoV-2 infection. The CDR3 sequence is CATSSGQPGSYEQYF. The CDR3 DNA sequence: TGTGCCACCAGTTCGGGACAACCTGGCTCCTACGAGCAGTACTTC.